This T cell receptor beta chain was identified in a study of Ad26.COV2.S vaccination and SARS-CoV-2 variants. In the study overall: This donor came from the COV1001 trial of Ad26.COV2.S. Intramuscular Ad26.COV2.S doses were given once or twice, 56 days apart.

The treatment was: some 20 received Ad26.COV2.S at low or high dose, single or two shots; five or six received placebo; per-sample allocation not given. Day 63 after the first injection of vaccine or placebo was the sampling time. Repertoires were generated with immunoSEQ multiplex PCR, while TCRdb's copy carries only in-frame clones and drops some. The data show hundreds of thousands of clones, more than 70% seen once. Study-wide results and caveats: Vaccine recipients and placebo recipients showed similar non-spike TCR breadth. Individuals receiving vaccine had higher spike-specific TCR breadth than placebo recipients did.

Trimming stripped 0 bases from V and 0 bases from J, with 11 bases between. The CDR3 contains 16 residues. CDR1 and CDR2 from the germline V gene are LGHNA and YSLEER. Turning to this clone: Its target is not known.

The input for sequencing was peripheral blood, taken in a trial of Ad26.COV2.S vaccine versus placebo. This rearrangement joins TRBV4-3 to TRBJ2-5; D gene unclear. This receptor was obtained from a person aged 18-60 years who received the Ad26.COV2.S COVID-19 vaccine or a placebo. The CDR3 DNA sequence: TGCGCCAGCAGCCAAGATACCGTAGGTTACCAAGAGACCCAGTACTTC. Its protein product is CASSQDTVGYQETQYF.